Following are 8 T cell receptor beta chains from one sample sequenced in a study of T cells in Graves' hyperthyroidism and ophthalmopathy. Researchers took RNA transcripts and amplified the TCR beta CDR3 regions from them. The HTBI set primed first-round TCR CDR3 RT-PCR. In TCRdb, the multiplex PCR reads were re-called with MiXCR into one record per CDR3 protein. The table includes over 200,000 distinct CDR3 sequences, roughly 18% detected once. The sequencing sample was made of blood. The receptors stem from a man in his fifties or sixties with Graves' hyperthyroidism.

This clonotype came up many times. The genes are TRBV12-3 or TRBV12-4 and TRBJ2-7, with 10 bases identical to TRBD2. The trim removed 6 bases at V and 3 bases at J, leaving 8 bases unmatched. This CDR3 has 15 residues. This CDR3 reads CASRTGLAEIYEQYF. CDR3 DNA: TGTGCCAGCAGGACTGGACTAGCGGAGATCTACGAGCAGTACTTC.

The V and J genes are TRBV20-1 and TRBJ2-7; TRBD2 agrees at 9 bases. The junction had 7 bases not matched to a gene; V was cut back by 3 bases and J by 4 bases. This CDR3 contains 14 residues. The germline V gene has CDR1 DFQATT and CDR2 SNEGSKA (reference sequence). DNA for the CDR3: TGCAGTGCTAGTATGGCCAGCGGGAGGTACGAGCAGTACTTC. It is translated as CSASMASGRYEQYF.

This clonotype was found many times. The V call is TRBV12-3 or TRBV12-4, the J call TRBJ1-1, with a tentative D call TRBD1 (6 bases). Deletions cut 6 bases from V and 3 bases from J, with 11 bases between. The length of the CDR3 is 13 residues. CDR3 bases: TGTGCCAGCAGCCTCGACAGGTACACTGAAGCTTTCTTT. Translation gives CASSLDRYTEAFF.

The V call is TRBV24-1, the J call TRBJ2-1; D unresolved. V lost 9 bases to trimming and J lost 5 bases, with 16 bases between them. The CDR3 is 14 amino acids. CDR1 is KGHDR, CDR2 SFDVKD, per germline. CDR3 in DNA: TGTGCCACCGGCCGGCCAGTAAAGGACAATGAGCAGTTCTTC. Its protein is CATGRPVKDNEQFF.

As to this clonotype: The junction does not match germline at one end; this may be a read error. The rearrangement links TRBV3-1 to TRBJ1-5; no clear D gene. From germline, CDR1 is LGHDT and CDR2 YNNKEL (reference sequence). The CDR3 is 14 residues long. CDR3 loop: CASNQEPTHRPQHF. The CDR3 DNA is TGTGCCAGCAACCAAGAGCCGACACACCGGCCCCAGCATTTT.

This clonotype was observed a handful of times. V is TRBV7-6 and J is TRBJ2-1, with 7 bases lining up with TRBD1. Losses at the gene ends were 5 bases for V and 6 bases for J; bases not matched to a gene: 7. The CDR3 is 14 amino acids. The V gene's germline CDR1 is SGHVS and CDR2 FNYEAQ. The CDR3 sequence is CASSPGTGANEQFF. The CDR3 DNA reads TGTGCCAGCAGCCCCGGAACAGGGGCCAATGAGCAGTTCTTC.

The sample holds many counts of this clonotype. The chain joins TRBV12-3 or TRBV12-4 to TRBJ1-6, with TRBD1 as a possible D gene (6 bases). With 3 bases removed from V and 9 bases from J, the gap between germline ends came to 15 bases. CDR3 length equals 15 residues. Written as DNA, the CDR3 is TGTGCCAGCAGTTTGGGGCAGGGGATAAGTTCACCCCTCCACTTT. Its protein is CASSLGQGISSPLHF.

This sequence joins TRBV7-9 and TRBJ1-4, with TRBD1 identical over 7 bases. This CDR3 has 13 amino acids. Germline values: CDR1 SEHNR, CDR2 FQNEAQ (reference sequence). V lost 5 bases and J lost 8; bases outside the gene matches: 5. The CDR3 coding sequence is TGTGCCAGCAGCGGGGGCAGGGGGGAAAAACTGTTTTTT. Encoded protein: CASSGGRGEKLFF. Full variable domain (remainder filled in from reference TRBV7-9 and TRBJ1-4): DTGVSQNPRHKITKRGQNVTFRCDPISEHNRLYWYRQTLGQGPEFLTYFQNEAQLEKSRLLSDRFSAERPKGSFSTLEIQRTEQGDSAMYLCASSGGRGEKLFFGSGTQLSVL.